The present T cell receptor beta chain was sequenced within a study of blood T cells in healthy people across ages. Study conclusions and caveats: Per million T cells, the diversity of TCR beta decreased roughly linearly as age advanced.

Sample donors were healthy Caucasian individuals that came from Russia, aged roughly 6 to 90. RNA extraction gave at least 5 micrograms of total RNA per sample. About this clonotype itself: Antigen unknown.

Using a J-beta primer mix together with a sample-barcoded 5' primer, a second PCR was run for roughly 7 to 12 cycles. TCRdb re-analysed the 5' RACE reads in MiXCR, keeping a single row per CDR3 protein. The sample lists about 1.5 million distinct CDR3 sequences, approximately 42% seen once, with just over 4% in the top ten. CDR1 and CDR2 (germline): SEHNR, FQNEAQ (reference sequence). The CDR3 loop spans 14 amino acids. V lost 2 bases to trimming and J lost 7 bases, with 12 bases between them. The TCR was taken from a woman between 18 and 29 years old in good health. Source material: blood. This chain joins TRBV7-9 and TRBJ2-1; D unclear. CDR3 nucleotide sequence: TGTGCCAGCAGCTTATCCTACGGCAGGAATGAGCAGTTCTTC. Amino acids: CASSLSYGRNEQFF. Looking up the rest from reference TRBV7-9 and TRBJ2-1 gives the full variable domain: DTGVSQNPRHKITKRGQNVTFRCDPISEHNRLYWYRQTLGQGPEFLTYFQNEAQLEKSRLLSDRFSAERPKGSFSTLEIQRTEQGDSAMYLCASSLSYGRNEQFFGPGTRLTVL.